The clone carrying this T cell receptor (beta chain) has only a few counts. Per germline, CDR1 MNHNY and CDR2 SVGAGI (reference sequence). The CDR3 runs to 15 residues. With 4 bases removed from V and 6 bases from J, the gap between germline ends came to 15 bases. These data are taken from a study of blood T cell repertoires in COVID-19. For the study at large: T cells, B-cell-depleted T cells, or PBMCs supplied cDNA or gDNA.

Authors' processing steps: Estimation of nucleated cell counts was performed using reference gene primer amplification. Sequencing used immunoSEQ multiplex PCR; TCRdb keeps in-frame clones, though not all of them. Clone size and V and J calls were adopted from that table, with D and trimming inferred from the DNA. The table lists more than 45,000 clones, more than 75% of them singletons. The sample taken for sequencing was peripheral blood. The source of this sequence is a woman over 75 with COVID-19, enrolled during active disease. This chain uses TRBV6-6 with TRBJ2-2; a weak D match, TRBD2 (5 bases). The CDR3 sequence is CASSSGLAYPGELFF. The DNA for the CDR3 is TGTGCCAGCAGTTCCGGACTCGCCTATCCCGGGGAGCTGTTTTTT.